This TCR beta chain was captured in a study of blood T cells in healthy people across ages. CDR1 is SQVTM, CDR2 ANQGSEA, per germline. Trimming removed 3 bases at V and 2 bases at J, with 7 bases between. The CDR3 runs 12 residues. A few counts support this clonotype. Together with a sample-barcoded 5' primer, a J-beta primer mix was included in a second PCR lasting about 6 to 11 cycles. No fewer than 3 million CDR3-containing paired-end reads came from each sample. TCRdb reprocessed the 5' RACE reads via MiXCR and lists one record per CDR3 protein. The data contain under 1,100,000 distinct CDR3 sequences, approximately 26% of them singletons. Per individual sample, total RNA of at least 5.5 micrograms was extracted. These same data were also listed under a study on T cells of mothers and their children. That source adds: There were no persistent microchimeric T cell clones detected.

This sequence originates from a girl aged 2-9 years in good health. This sequence joins TRBV29-1 and TRBJ1-2; D perhaps matches TRBD1 (6 bases). Sequenced input: blood. The CDR3 protein is CSVEDRNYGYTF. CDR3 bases: TGCAGCGTTGAGGACAGAAACTATGGCTACACCTTC.